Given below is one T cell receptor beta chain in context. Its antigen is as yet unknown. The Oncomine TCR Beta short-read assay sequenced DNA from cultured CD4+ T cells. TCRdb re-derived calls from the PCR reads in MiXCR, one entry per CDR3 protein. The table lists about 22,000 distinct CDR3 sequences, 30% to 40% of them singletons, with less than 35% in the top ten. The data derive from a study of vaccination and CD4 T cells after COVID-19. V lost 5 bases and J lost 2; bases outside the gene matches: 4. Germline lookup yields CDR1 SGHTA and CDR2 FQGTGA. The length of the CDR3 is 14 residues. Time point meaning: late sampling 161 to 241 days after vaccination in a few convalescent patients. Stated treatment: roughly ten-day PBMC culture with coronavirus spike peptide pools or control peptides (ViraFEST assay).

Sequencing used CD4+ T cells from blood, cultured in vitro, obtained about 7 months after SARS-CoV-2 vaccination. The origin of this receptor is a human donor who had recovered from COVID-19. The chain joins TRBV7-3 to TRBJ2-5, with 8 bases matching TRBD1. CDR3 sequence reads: CASSETGGQETQYF. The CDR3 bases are TGTGCCAGCAGCGAAACAGGGGGGCAAGAGACCCAGTACTTC.